This T cell receptor beta chain was documented in a study of T cell responses to AZD1222 COVID-19 vaccine. Findings of the study overall: Repertoire collection took place solely once the T cell response had peaked. Among the donors, most were white British and more were female, and clonal diversity was possibly underestimated.

Points on this clone: What it recognizes is unknown.

Assay used: immunoSEQ multiplex PCR; TCRdb lists only in-frame clones, some missing. The repertoire holds under 200,000 clones, with 85% to 95% as singletons. The specimen was peripheral blood, collected on day 0 of AZD1222 vaccination. The clonotype was recovered from an adult in good health.

The CDR3 bases are TGTGCCAGCAGCGCCGGACAGGGGTCAGGAAACACCATATATTTT. Its protein product is CASSAGQGSGNTIYF. The chain recombines TRBV9 with TRBJ1-3; 9 bases agree with TRBD1. Germline values: CDR1 SGDLS, CDR2 YYNGEE. The junction had 5 bases not matched to a gene; V was cut back by 3 bases and J by 4 bases. The CDR3 has 15 residues.